This entry describes one T cell receptor beta chain. The data stem from a study of T cell changes during pregnancy in multiple sclerosis. Repertoires were generated with immunoSEQ multiplex PCR, while TCRdb's copy carries only in-frame clones and drops some. The data show roughly 64,000 clones, with 90% to 97% seen just once and 2% to 3% held by the top ten. The V end was cut by 3 bases, the J end by 3 bases, with 12 bases between. Germline CDR1 is LNHDA and CDR2 is SQIVND (reference sequence). The CDR3 spans 14 residues. Source: CD8+ T cells from peripheral blood mononuclear cells, taken after pregnancy. The origin of this receptor is a female donor with multiple sclerosis, enrolled in a pregnancy study. The chain combines TRBV19 with TRBJ2-7; no firm D call. The CDR3 DNA reads as TGTGCCAGTAGTATGGTGGCTGGTAACTACGAGCAGTACTTC. This codes for CASSMVAGNYEQYF.